The T cell receptor (beta chain) under discussion was sequenced for a study of blood T cell repertoires in COVID-19. Study background: Sites in the United States, Italy and Spain provided acute and convalescent COVID-19 samples. In each case, the material was cDNA or gDNA derived from T cells, B-cell-depleted T cells, or PBMCs.

Original analysis: Estimated nucleated cell counts came from reference gene primer amplification. Measured with immunoSEQ multiplex PCR; TCRdb has only the in-frame clones, and not every one. Clone size and the V and J calls come from that table; the DNA yielded D and trimming. The sample includes approximately 250,000 clones, around nine tenths of them seen just once. The CDR3 covers 13 residues. Trimming shortened V by 5 bases and J by 7 bases, and 9 bases separated the two germline ends. The germline CDR1 and CDR2 sequences are SGHVS and FQNEAQ. This sequence originates from a man aged 30-40 years with active or convalescent COVID-19. The chain is built from TRBV7-8 and TRBJ1-6; D gene unclear. What was sequenced was peripheral blood. CDR3 region: CASSPRRNSPLHF. The DNA of the CDR3 is TGTGCCAGCAGCCCTAGAAGAAATTCACCCCTCCACTTT.